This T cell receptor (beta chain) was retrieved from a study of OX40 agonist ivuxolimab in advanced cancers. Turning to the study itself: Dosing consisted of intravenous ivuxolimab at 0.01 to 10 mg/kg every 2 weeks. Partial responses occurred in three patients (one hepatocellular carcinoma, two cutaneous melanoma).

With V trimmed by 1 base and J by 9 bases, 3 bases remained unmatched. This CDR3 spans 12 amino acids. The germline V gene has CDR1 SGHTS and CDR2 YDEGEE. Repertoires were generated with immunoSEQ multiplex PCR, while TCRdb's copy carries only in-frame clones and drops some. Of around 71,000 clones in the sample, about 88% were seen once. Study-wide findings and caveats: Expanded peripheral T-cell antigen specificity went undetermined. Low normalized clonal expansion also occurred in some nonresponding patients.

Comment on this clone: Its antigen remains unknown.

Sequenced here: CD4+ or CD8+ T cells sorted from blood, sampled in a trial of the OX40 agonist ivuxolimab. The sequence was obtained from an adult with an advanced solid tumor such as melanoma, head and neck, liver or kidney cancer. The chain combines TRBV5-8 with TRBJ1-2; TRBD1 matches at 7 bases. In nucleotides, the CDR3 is TGTGCCAGCAGCTTGAGGGGGCGTAGCTACACCTTC. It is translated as CASSLRGRSYTF.